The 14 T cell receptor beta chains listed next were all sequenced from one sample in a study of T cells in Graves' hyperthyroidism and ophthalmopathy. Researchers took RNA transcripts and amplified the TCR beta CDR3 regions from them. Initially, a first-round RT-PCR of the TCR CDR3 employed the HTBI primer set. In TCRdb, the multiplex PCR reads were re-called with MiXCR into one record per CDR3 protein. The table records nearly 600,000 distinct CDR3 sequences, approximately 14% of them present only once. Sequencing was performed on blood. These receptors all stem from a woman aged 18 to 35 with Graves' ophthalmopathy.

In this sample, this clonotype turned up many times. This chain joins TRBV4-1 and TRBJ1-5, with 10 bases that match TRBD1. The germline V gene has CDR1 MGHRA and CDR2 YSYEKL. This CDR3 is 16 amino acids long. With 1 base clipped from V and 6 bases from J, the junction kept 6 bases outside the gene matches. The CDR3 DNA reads TGCGCCAGCAGCCAAGTCCCGGGACAGGGGATTCAGCCCCAGCATTTT. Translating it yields CASSQVPGQGIQPQHF.

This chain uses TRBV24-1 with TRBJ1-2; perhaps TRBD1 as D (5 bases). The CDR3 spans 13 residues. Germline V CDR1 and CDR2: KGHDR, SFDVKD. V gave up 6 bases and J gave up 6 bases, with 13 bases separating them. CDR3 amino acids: CATSLTSRDGYTF. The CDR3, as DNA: TGTGCCACCAGTTTGACATCCAGGGATGGCTACACCTTC.

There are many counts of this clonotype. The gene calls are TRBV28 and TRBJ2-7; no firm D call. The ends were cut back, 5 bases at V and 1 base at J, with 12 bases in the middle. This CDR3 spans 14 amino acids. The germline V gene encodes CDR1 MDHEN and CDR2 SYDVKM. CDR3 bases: TGTGCCAGCAGTCCCCACGGGCTTTCCTACGAGCAGTACTTC. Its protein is CASSPHGLSYEQYF.

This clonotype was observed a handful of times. The CDR3 region is CASKGRVNLDRTPMVRYEQYF. The CDR3 coding sequence is TGTGCCAGCAAGGGTAGAGTAAACCTGGACAGGACCCCGATGGTCCGCTACGAGCAGTACTTC. This chain uses TRBV7-3 with TRBJ2-7; 7 bases line up with TRBD1. CDR3 length equals 21 residues. Germline V gives CDR1 SGHTA, CDR2 FQGTGA. V shed 7 bases, J shed 3 bases, and the junction held 30 bases outside the gene matches.

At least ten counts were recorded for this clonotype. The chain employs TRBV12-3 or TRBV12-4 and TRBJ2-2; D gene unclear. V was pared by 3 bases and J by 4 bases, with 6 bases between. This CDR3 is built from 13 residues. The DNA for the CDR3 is TGTGCCAGCAGTTTCCAGCGCACCGGGGAGCTGTTTTTT. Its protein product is CASSFQRTGELFF.

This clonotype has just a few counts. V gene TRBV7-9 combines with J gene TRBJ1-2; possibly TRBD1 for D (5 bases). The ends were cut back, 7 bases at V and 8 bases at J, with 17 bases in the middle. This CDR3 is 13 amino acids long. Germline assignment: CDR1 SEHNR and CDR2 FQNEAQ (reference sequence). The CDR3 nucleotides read TGTGCCAGCACCAGACCGGGACCAACCGGCTACACCTTC. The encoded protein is CASTRPGPTGYTF.

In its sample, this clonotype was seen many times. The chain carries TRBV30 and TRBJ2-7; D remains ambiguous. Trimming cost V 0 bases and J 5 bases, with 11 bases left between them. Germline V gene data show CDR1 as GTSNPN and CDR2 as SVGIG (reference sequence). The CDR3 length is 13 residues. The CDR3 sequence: CAWSVGGPDEQYF. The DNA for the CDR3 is TGTGCCTGGAGTGTAGGCGGACCAGACGAGCAGTACTTC.

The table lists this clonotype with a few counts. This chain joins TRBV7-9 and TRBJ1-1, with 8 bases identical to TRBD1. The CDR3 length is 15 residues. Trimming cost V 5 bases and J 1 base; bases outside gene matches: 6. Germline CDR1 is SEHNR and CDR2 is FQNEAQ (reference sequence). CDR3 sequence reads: CASSLNRGANTEAFF. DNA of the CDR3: TGTGCCAGCAGCCTGAACAGGGGGGCGAACACTGAAGCTTTCTTT.

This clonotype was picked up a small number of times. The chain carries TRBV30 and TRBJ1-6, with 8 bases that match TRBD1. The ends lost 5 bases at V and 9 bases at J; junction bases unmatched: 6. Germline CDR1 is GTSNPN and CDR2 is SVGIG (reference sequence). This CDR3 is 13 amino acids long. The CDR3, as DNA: TGTGCCTGGGGACAGGGCGAGGGTTCACCCCTCCACTTT. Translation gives CAWGQGEGSPLHF. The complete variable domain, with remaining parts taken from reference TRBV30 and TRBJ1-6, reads SQTIHQWPATLVQPVGSPLSLECTVEGTSNPNLYWYRQAAGRGLQLLFYSVGIGQISSEVPQNLSASRPQDRQFILSSKKLLLSDSGFYLCAWGQGEGSPLHFGNGTRLTVT.

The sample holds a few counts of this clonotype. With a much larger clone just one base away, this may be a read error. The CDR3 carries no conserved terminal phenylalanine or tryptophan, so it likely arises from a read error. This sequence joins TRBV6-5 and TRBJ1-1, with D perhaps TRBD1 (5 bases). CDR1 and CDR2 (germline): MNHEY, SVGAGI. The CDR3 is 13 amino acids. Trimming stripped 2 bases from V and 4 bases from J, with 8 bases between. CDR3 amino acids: CASSYGRGTEAFL. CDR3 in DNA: TGTGCCAGCAGTTACGGGAGGGGCACTGAAGCTTTCCTT.

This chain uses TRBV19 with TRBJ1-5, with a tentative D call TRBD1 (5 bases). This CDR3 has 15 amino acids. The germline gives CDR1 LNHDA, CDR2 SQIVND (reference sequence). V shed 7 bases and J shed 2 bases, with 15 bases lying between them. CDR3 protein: CASTYAGRGNQPQHF. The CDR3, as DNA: TGTGCCAGTACCTATGCAGGGAGGGGCAATCAGCCCCAGCATTTT.

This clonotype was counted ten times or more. This CDR3 is CASSLANEQFF. Written as DNA, the CDR3 is TGTGCCAGCAGTCTAGCGAATGAGCAGTTCTTC. The V call is TRBV2, the J call TRBJ2-1, with D possibly matching TRBD2 (6 bases). V lost 5 bases to trimming and J lost 7 bases, with 6 bases between them. Looked up from germline, CDR1 is SNHLY and CDR2 is FYNNEI. The CDR3 covers 11 residues.

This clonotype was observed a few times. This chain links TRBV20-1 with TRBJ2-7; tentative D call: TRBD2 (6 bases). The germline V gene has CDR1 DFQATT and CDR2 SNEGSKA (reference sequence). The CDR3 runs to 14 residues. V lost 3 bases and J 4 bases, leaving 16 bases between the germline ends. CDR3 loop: CSARGGAMSYEQYF. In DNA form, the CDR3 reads TGCAGTGCTAGGGGGGGAGCTATGTCTTACGAGCAGTACTTC.

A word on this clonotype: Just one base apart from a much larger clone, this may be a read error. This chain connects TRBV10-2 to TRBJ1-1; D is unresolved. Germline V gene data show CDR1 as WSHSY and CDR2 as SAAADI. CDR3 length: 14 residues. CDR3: CAGSDAVLNTEAFF. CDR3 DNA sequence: TGCGCCGGCAGTGATGCGGTTCTAAACACTGAAGCTTTCTTT.